This passage covers 12 T cell receptor beta chains from one sample sequenced in a study of blood T cells in healthy people across ages. Together with a sample-barcoded 5' primer, a J-beta primer mix was included in a second PCR lasting roughly 7 to 11 cycles. TCRdb re-derived calls from the 5' RACE reads in MiXCR, one entry per CDR3 protein. The sample contains roughly 680,000 distinct CDR3 sequences, 52% of which appear only once. The sequencing input was blood. The receptors shown here come from an elderly woman in good health.

The chain carries TRBV29-1 and TRBJ2-1; D call uncertain. The CDR3 is made up of 14 amino acids. Trimming shortened V by 7 bases and J by 8 bases, and 21 bases separated the two germline ends. Germline assignment: CDR1 SQVTM and CDR2 ANQGSEA. The chain's CDR3 is CSELGPGPFYEQFF. DNA of the CDR3: TGCAGCGAACTCGGTCCGGGCCCCTTCTATGAGCAGTTCTTC.

The V gene is TRBV20-1, the J gene TRBJ2-5; TRBD2 is a possible D gene (6 bases). Germline lookup yields CDR1 DFQATT and CDR2 SNEGSKA (reference sequence). Between the trimmed V and J ends, which lost 5 bases and 6 bases, there was a span of 19 bases. CDR3 length: 14 amino acids. This CDR3 is CSALGGWIVKTQYF. CDR3 in DNA: TGCAGTGCTCTGGGGGGATGGATCGTTAAGACCCAGTACTTC.

The chain employs TRBV4-3 and TRBJ2-7, with TRBD2 as a possible D gene (5 bases). V was trimmed by 0 bases and J by 3 bases, leaving 18 bases between them. Germline assignment: CDR1 LGHNA and CDR2 YSLEER. The CDR3 is 17 residues long. CDR3 amino acids: CASSQDAVPGLNYEQYF. In DNA form, the CDR3 reads TGCGCCAGCAGCCAAGATGCGGTTCCGGGATTAAACTACGAGCAGTACTTC.

The rearrangement links TRBV20-1 to TRBJ2-1; D unresolved. The germline CDR1 and CDR2 sequences are DFQATT and SNEGSKA (reference sequence). V gave up 4 bases and J gave up 2 bases, with 6 bases separating them. The CDR3 is 12 amino acids. The CDR3 bases are TGCAGTGCTACCGATACCTACAATGAGCAGTTCTTC. It translates to CSATDTYNEQFF.

The chain links TRBV20-1 to TRBJ2-7; D not certain. Germline V gene lookup returns CDR1 DFQATT and CDR2 SNEGSKA (reference sequence). V was cut by 1 base and J by 7 bases, with 26 bases left in between. This CDR3 has 17 amino acids. This CDR3 reads CSARALSANEAYNEQYF. The DNA of the CDR3 is TGCAGTGCTAGAGCATTATCGGCTAACGAAGCTTACAATGAGCAGTACTTC.

The table lists this clonotype with many counts. The rearrangement joins TRBV3-1 to TRBJ2-5; the D gene is possibly TRBD1 (6 bases). The CDR3 contains 13 residues. V was trimmed by 7 bases and J by 1 base, leaving 10 bases between them. The germline CDR1 and CDR2 sequences are LGHDT and YNNKEL (reference sequence). CDR3 residues: CASNRAPQETQYF. The CDR3 DNA follows: TGTGCCAGCAACAGGGCGCCCCAAGAGACCCAGTACTTC.

The chain couples TRBV4-2 to TRBJ2-7; D unclear. Germline CDR1 and CDR2: LGHNA and YNFKEQ. V was cut by 1 base and J by 2 bases, with 15 bases left in between. The CDR3 is 16 amino acids. The CDR3 nucleotides are TGTGCCAGCAGCCAAGTAGCCACTCTTCTTACCTACGAGCAGTACTTC. Residues: CASSQVATLLTYEQYF.

V and J are TRBV2 and TRBJ2-1, with TRBD2 matching 8 bases. The CDR3 sequence is 15 residues long. Looked up from germline, CDR1 is SNHLY and CDR2 is FYNNEI. V gave up 7 bases and J gave up 6 bases; unmatched junction bases: 11. The CDR3 DNA follows: TGTGCCAGCACCGGGGGCGGGGGGAGGATCAATGAGCAGTTCTTC. Translating gives CASTGGGGRINEQFF.

This chain connects TRBV5-5 to TRBJ2-7; D gene uncertain. The CDR3 runs to 15 residues. Germline V gene lookup returns CDR1 SGHKS and CDR2 YYEKEE (reference sequence). The V end lost 7 bases, the J end lost 0 bases, and 17 bases lay between the germline ends. The CDR3 protein is CASGSRLAASYEQYF. CDR3 nucleotide sequence: TGTGCCAGCGGGTCGAGGCTGGCGGCCTCCTACGAGCAGTACTTC.

In its sample, this clonotype was seen once. A much larger clone sits a single nucleotide away, making a read error possible. V gene TRBV12-3 or TRBV12-4 combines with J gene TRBJ2-3; D may correspond to TRBD1 or TRBD2 (5 bases each). The CDR3 contains 15 residues. CDR3 residues: CASRGSYSPTETQYF. The CDR3 DNA reads as TGTGCCAGTCGGGGCAGCTATTCCCCTACAGAGACGCAGTATTTT.

The chain employs TRBV29-1 and TRBJ2-1; either TRBD1 or TRBD2 may supply D (5 bases each). From germline, CDR1 is SQVTM and CDR2 ANQGSEA. The CDR3 has 13 amino acids. Trimming cost V 5 bases and J 6 bases, with 14 bases left between them. CDR3 sequence (DNA): TGCAGCGTTACCCCCGGGGCAGGCAATGAGCAGTTCTTC. Translated: CSVTPGAGNEQFF.

This clonotype came up many times. J is TRBJ2-5 and V is TRBV5-1; TRBD1 agrees at 7 bases. Germline V lookup: CDR1 SGHRS, CDR2 YFSETQ. This CDR3 comprises 15 residues. After removal of 0 bases from V and 1 base from J, the junction contained 3 bases not matched to a gene. CDR3 amino acids: CASSLDGTAQETQYF. CDR3 coding DNA: TGCGCCAGCAGCTTGGACGGGACAGCCCAAGAGACCCAGTACTTC.